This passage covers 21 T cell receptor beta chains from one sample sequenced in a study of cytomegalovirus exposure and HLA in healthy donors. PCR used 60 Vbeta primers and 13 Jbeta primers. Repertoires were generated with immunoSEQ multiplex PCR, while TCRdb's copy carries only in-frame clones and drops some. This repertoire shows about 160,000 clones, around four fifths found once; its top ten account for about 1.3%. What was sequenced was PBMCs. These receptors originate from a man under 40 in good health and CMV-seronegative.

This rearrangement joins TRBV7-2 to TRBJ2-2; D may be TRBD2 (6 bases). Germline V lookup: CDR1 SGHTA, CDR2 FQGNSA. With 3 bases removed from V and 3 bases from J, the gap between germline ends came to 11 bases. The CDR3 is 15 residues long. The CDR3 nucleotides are TGTGCCAGCAGCTTTGTGGGGGGTCACACCGGGGAGCTGTTTTTT. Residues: CASSFVGGHTGELFF. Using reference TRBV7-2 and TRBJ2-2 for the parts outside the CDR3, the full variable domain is GAGVSQSPSNKVTEKGKDVELRCDPISGHTALYWYRQSLGQGLEFLIYFQGNSAPDKSGLPSDRFSAERTGGSVSTLTIQRTQQEDSAVYLCASSFVGGHTGELFFGEGSRLTVL.

DNA of the CDR3: TGCGCCAGCAGTTCCACATACAATGAGCAGTTCTTC. Its protein product is CASSSTYNEQFF. The chain recombines TRBV10-1 with TRBJ2-1; D is unresolved. Germline V gives CDR1 WNHNN, CDR2 SYGVQD (reference sequence). The CDR3 extends over 12 amino acids. The ends were cut back, 5 bases at V and 4 bases at J, with 6 bases in the middle.

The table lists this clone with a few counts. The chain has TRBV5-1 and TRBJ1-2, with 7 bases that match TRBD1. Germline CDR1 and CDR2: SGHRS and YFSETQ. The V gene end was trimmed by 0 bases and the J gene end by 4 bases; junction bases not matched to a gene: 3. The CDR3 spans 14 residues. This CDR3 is CASSLGDSPYGYTF. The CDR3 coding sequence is TGCGCCAGCAGCTTGGGGGACAGCCCCTATGGCTACACCTTC.

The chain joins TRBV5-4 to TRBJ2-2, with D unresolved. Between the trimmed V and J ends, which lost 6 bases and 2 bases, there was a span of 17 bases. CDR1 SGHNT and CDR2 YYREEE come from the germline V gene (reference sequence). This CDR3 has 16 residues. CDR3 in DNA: TGTGCCAGCAACAAAGGAAACAGTCCAAACACCGGGGAGCTGTTTTTT. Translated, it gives CASNKGNSPNTGELFF.

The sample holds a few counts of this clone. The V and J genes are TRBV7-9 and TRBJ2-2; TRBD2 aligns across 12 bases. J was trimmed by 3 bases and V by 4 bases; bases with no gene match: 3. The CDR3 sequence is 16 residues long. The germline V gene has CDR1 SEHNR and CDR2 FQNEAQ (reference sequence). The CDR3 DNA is TGTGCCAGCAGCTCCGGACTAGCGGGATACACCGGGGAGCTGTTTTTT. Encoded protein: CASSSGLAGYTGELFF.

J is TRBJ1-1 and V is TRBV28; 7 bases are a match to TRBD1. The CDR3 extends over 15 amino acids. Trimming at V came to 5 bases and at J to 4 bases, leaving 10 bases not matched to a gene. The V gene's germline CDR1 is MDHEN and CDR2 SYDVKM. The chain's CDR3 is CASSTRQGWSTEAFF. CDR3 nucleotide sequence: TGTGCCAGCAGTACCCGACAGGGCTGGTCCACTGAAGCTTTCTTT.

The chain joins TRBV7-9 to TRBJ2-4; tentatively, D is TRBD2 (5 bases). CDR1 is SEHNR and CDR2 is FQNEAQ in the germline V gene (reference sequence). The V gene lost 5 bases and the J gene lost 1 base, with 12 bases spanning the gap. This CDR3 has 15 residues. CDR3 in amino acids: CASSPNSVAKNIQYF. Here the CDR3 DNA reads TGTGCCAGCAGCCCAAATAGCGTGGCCAAAAACATTCAGTACTTC.

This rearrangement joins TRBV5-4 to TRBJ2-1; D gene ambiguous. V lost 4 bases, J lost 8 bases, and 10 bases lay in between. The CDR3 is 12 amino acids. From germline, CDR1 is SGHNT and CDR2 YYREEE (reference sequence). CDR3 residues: CASSLRVDEQFF. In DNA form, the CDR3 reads TGTGCCAGCAGCCTGAGAGTCGATGAGCAGTTCTTC.

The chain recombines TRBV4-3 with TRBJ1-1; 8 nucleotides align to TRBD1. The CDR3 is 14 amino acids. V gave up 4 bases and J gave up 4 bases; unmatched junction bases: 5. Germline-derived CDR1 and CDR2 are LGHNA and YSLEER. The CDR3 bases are TGCGCCAGCAGCCCAGCAGGGGGCGGCACTGAAGCTTTCTTT. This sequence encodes CASSPAGGGTEAFF.

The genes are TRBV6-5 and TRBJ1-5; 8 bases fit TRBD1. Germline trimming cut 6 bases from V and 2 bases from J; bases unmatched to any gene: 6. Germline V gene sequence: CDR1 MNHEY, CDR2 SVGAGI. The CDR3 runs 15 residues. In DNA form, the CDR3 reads TGTGCCAGCAGGGCGGGACAGGCAGGCAATCAGCCCCAGCATTTT. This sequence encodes CASRAGQAGNQPQHF.

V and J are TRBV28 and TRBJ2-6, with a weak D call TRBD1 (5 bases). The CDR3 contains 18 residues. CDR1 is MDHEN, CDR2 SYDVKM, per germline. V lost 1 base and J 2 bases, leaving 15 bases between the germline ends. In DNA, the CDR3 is TGTGCCAGCAGTTTATCGGTTAGGGGATTAACTGGGGCCAACGTCCTGACTTTC. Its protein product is CASSLSVRGLTGANVLTF.

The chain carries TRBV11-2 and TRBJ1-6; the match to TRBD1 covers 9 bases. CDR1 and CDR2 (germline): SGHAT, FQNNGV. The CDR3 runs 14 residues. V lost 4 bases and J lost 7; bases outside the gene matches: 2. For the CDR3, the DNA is TGTGCCAGCAGCTGGACAGGGGAAAATTCACCCCTCCACTTT. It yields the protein CASSWTGENSPLHF.

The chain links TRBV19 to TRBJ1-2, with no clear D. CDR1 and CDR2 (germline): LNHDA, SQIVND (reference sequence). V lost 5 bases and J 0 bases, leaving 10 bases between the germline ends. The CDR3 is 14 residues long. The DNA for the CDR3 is TGTGCCAGTAGTGTCGGGGTTACTAACTATGGCTACACCTTC. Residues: CASSVGVTNYGYTF.

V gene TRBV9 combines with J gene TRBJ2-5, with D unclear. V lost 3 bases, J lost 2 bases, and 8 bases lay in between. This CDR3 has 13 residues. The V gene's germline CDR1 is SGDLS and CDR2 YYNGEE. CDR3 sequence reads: CASSATGQETQYF. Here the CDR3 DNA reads TGTGCCAGCAGCGCCACCGGGCAAGAGACCCAGTACTTC.

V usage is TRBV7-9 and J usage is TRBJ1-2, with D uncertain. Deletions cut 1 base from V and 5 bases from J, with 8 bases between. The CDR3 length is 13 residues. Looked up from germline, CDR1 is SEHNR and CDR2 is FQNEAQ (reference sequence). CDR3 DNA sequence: TGTGCCAGCAGCTTAGTGGCAGAATATGGCTACACCTTC. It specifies CASSLVAEYGYTF.

DNA for the CDR3: TGTGCCAGCATATCTGGAAACACCATATATTTT. It is translated as CASISGNTIYF. This chain joins TRBV6-5 and TRBJ1-3, with D hard to call. Looked up from germline, CDR1 is MNHEY and CDR2 is SVGAGI. Trimming took off 7 bases at V and 1 base at J, with 2 bases between the two ends. CDR3 size: 11 residues.

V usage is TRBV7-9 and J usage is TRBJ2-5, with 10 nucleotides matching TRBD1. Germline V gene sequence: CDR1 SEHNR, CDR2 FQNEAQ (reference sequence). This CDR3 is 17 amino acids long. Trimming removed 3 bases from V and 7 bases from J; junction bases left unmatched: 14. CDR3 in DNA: TGTGCCAGCAGCTTTCCCTCGACAGGGGGCAAGGGAGTGACCCAGTACTTC. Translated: CASSFPSTGGKGVTQYF. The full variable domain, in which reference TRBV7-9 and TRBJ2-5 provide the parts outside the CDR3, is DTGVSQNPRHKITKRGQNVTFRCDPISEHNRLYWYRQTLGQGPEFLTYFQNEAQLEKSRLLSDRFSAERPKGSFSTLEIQRTEQGDSAMYLCASSFPSTGGKGVTQYFGPGTRLLVL.

The CDR3, as DNA: TGTGCCAGCAGTCGACGACCGGGACAGGTGGTGAATGAGCAGTTCTTC. Translating gives CASSRRPGQVVNEQFF. The chain combines TRBV9 with TRBJ2-1; TRBD1 matches 8 bases. Unmatched junction bases numbered 14, after V lost 5 bases and J lost 7 bases. The CDR3 is 16 amino acids. CDR1 and CDR2 (germline): SGDLS, YYNGEE.

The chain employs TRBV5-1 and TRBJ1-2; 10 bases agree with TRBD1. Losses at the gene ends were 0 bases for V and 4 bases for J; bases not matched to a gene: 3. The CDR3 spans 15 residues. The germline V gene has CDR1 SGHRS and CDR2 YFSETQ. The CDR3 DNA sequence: TGCGCCAGCAGCTTGGGGGGACAGGGGCCCTATGGCTACACCTTC. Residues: CASSLGGQGPYGYTF.

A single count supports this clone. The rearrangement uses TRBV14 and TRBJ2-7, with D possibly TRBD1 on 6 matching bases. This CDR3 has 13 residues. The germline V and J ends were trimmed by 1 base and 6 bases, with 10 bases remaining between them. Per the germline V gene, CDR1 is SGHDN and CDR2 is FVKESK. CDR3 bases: TGTGCCAGCAGCCAAGTATCAGGGGTCGAGCAGTACTTC. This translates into CASSQVSGVEQYF.

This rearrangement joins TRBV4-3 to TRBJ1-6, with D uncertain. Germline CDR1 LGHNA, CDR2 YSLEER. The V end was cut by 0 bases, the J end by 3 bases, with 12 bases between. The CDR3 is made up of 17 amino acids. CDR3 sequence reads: CASSQDRQPNYNSPLHF. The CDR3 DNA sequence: TGCGCCAGCAGCCAAGACAGGCAACCTAACTATAATTCACCCCTCCACTTT.